Following are 23 T cell receptor beta chains from one sample sequenced in a study of blood T cell repertoires in COVID-19. Clones were sequenced by immunoSEQ multiplex PCR, and TCRdb holds only the in-frame ones, with some missing. The sample gives about 160,000 clones, about 74% of which show up once; 8.1% is in the top ten. Input material: peripheral blood. The receptor source for this set is a man aged 55 to 70 with acute or convalescent COVID-19.

This sequence joins TRBV18 and TRBJ1-1; maybe TRBD1 (6 bases). The CDR3 length is 17 residues. V was shortened by 3 bases and J by 5 bases, with 22 bases between the two germline ends. Germline CDR1 and CDR2: KGHSH and LQKENI. For the CDR3, the DNA is TGTGCCAGCTCACCCCCAGGTCTCCAGGGAAGGGGGACTGAAGCTTTCTTT. It specifies CASSPPGLQGRGTEAFF.

The V gene is TRBV10-3, the J gene TRBJ1-4; D uncertain. Germline V lookup: CDR1 ENHRY, CDR2 SYGVKD. V gave up 3 bases and J gave up 0 bases, with 11 bases separating them. This CDR3 comprises 16 residues. CDR3 in DNA: TGTGCCATCAGTGACCTTCGCGGTGCAACTAATGAAAAACTGTTTTTT. As protein: CAISDLRGATNEKLFF.

The J gene is TRBJ1-4, the V gene TRBV4-1, with a tentative D call TRBD1 (6 bases). CDR1 and CDR2 (germline): MGHRA, YSYEKL. V was shortened by 1 base and J by 8 bases, with 17 bases between the two germline ends. This CDR3 has 16 amino acids. The CDR3 is CASSQGPGTTGEKLFF. The CDR3 bases are TGCGCCAGCAGCCAAGGCCCCGGGACAACGGGGGAAAAACTGTTTTTT.

This clone is a singleton in its sample. This chain connects TRBV9 to TRBJ1-5; TRBD1 matches at 9 bases. CDR3 length: 14 amino acids. CDR1 is SGDLS, CDR2 YYNGEE, per germline. Losses at the gene ends were 2 bases for V and 7 bases for J; bases not matched to a gene: 4. CDR3 DNA sequence: TGTGCCAGCAGCGTTGGACAGGGGTACCAGCCCCAGCATTTT. It encodes CASSVGQGYQPQHF.

The chain employs TRBV5-4 and TRBJ2-7; possibly TRBD2 for D (6 bases). V lost 0 bases and J lost 4, with 14 bases in between. Germline values: CDR1 SGHNT, CDR2 YYREEE (reference sequence). The CDR3 has 15 residues. The chain's CDR3 is CASSLGAGRGYEQYF. CDR3 nucleotide sequence: TGTGCCAGCAGCTTGGGTGCCGGGCGGGGATACGAGCAGTACTTC.

This clone has only one observation. The rearrangement links TRBV9 to TRBJ1-2, with TRBD1 matching over 7 bases. The CDR3 length is 13 residues. The V segment lost 4 bases and the J segment 6 bases; nucleotides outside the gene matches: 6. Germline lookup yields CDR1 SGDLS and CDR2 YYNGEE. The CDR3: CASSPQQGNGYTF. DNA of the CDR3: TGTGCCAGCAGCCCTCAACAGGGGAATGGCTACACCTTC.

This chain's CDR3 is CASSLRGQIQETQYF. The CDR3 nucleotides are TGTGCCAGCAGCTTAAGAGGTCAGATCCAAGAGACCCAGTACTTC. The chain has TRBV7-3 and TRBJ2-5; D not certain. Between the trimmed V and J ends, which lost 1 base and 1 base, there was a span of 10 bases. There are 15 residues in the CDR3. Germline lookup yields CDR1 SGHTA and CDR2 FQGTGA. Full variable domain (rest looked up from reference TRBV7-3 and TRBJ2-5): GAGVSQTPSNKVTEKGKYVELRCDPISGHTALYWYRQSLGQGPEFLIYFQGTGAADDSGLPNDRFFAVRPEGSVSTLKIQRTERGDSAVYLCASSLRGQIQETQYFGPGTRLLVL.

This chain joins TRBV18 and TRBJ2-2; D not certain. The germline gives CDR1 KGHSH, CDR2 LQKENI. V was clipped by 6 bases and J by 3 bases, with 5 bases between them. This CDR3 spans 12 amino acids. The CDR3 here is CASSEDTGELFF. In nucleotides, the CDR3 is TGTGCCAGCTCCGAGGACACCGGGGAGCTGTTTTTT. Looking up the rest from reference TRBV18 and TRBJ2-2 gives the full variable domain: NAGVMQNPRHLVRRRGQEARLRCSPMKGHSHVYWYRQLPEEGLKFMVYLQKENIIDESGMPKERFSAEFPKEGPSILRIQQVVRGDSAAYFCASSEDTGELFFGEGSRLTVL.

This chain connects TRBV6-5 to TRBJ2-6, with D possibly TRBD2 on 5 matching bases. Between the trimmed V and J ends, which lost 5 bases and 2 bases, there was a span of 10 bases. Germline V gene data show CDR1 as MNHEY and CDR2 as SVGAGI. This CDR3 contains 15 residues. The CDR3 reads CASSRRETGANVLTF. Here the CDR3 DNA reads TGTGCCAGCAGTCGAAGGGAGACTGGGGCCAACGTCCTGACTTTC.

The rearrangement links TRBV28 to TRBJ2-5; D not certain. The V and J ends lost 2 bases and 9 bases respectively, with 13 bases between them. Germline V gene sequence: CDR1 MDHEN, CDR2 SYDVKM. The CDR3 has 13 amino acids. CDR3 in DNA: TGTGCCAGCAGTTTACCCCAGGATTTAGCCCAGTACTTC. Its protein is CASSLPQDLAQYF.

This clone was seen at least ten times. This chain links TRBV7-9 with TRBJ2-5; 8 bases fit TRBD1. The CDR3 is 16 residues long. V was clipped by 1 base and J by 4 bases; unmatched bases: 8. The germline V gene has CDR1 SEHNR and CDR2 FQNEAQ (reference sequence). The CDR3 protein is CASSLVGPRGPETQYF. The CDR3 region has the DNA TGTGCCAGCAGCTTAGTGGGGCCCAGGGGGCCAGAGACCCAGTACTTC.

The chain combines TRBV6-1 with TRBJ2-3; 14 bases agree with TRBD2. Germline V gene sequence: CDR1 MNHNS, CDR2 SASEGT. The CDR3 contains 17 residues. J lost 4 bases, V lost 2 bases, and 5 bases had no gene match. CDR3 loop: CASSETGLAGVADTQYF. CDR3 in DNA: TGTGCCAGCAGTGAAACGGGACTAGCGGGGGTGGCAGATACGCAGTATTTT.

The genes are TRBV6-2 or TRBV6-3 and TRBJ2-3, with 8 bases aligning to TRBD1. J was trimmed by 1 base and V by 0 bases; bases with no gene match: 0. Germline assignment: CDR1 MNHEY and CDR2 SVGEGT. The CDR3 consists of 15 residues. CDR3 residues: CASSYSDRGTDTQYF. CDR3 coding DNA: TGTGCCAGCAGTTACTCGGACAGGGGCACAGATACGCAGTATTTT.

This clone was detected only once. Mismatch with germline at one junction end may stem from a read error. CDR3 sequence reads: CASSLVLGSYNEQFF. The CDR3, as DNA: TGTGCTAGCAGCTTAGTCCTCGGCTCCTACAATGAGCAGTTCTTC. The rearrangement joins TRBV7-7 to TRBJ2-1; D gene uncertain. The germline CDR1 and CDR2 sequences are SSHAT and FNYEAQ (reference sequence). CDR3 size: 15 residues. The full variable domain, with the rest looked up from reference TRBV7-7 and TRBJ2-1, is GAGVSQSPRYKVTKRGQDVTLRCDPISSHATLYWYQQALGQGPEFLTYFNYEAQPDKSGLPSDRFSAERPEGSISTLTIQRTEQRDSAMYRCASSLVLGSYNEQFFGPGTRLTVL.

This sequence joins TRBV9 and TRBJ2-1; 15 nucleotides match TRBD2. CDR1 and CDR2 (germline): SGDLS, YYNGEE. The CDR3 contains 17 residues. V dropped 4 bases and J dropped 3; count of bases not matched to a gene: 5. The CDR3 is CASSTGTSGGLYNEQFF. The CDR3 coding sequence is TGTGCCAGCAGCACGGGGACTAGCGGGGGGCTCTACAATGAGCAGTTCTTC.

The J gene is TRBJ1-5, the V gene TRBV6-2 or TRBV6-3, with 9 bases that match TRBD1. The CDR3 has 13 amino acids. The germline CDR1 and CDR2 sequences are MNHEY and SVGEGT. Trimming removed 6 bases from V and 6 bases from J; junction bases left unmatched: 3. The CDR3 DNA is TGTGCCAGCAGCACACAGGGGGCTCAGCCCCAGCATTTT. Encoded protein: CASSTQGAQPQHF.

The rearrangement links TRBV6-1 to TRBJ2-7; TRBD1 aligns across 8 bases. V was clipped by 6 bases and J by 7 bases; unmatched bases: 5. The CDR3 spans 12 residues. The germline gives CDR1 MNHNS, CDR2 SASEGT. CDR3 nucleotide sequence: TGTGCCAGCAGGACAGGGGAGAGGGAGCAGTACTTC. This translates into CASRTGEREQYF.

This chain joins TRBV9 and TRBJ2-3; D possibly corresponds to TRBD1 (6 bases). CDR1 SGDLS and CDR2 YYNGEE come from the germline V gene. The V and J ends lost 4 bases and 2 bases respectively, with 17 bases between them. The length of the CDR3 is 16 residues. As DNA, the CDR3 is TGTGCCAGCAGCCCCCGCGGCAGGGGATACACAGATACGCAGTATTTT. This sequence encodes CASSPRGRGYTDTQYF.

V usage is TRBV5-6 and J usage is TRBJ1-1; tentative D call: TRBD1 (6 bases). Germline V CDR1 and CDR2: SGHDT, YYEEEE. This CDR3 has 13 amino acids. Deletions cut 0 bases from V and 8 bases from J, with 11 bases between. CDR3 sequence reads: CASSLADSREAFF. The CDR3 DNA follows: TGTGCCAGCAGCTTGGCGGACAGCCGAGAAGCTTTCTTT.

V usage is TRBV12-3 or TRBV12-4 and J usage is TRBJ1-5; D is unresolved. V was cut by 5 bases and J by 5 bases, with 7 bases left in between. CDR3 length equals 12 residues. The CDR3 loop reads CASSREDQPQHF. The DNA of the CDR3 is TGTGCCAGCAGTCGGGAGGATCAGCCCCAGCATTTT.

The rearrangement joins TRBV6-2 or TRBV6-3 to TRBJ2-2; 9 bases map to TRBD1. The germline V gene encodes CDR1 MNHEY and CDR2 SVGEGT. V lost 2 bases to trimming and J lost 2 bases; unmatched junction nucleotides: 6. The CDR3 length is 17 residues. The CDR3 here is CASSYRGTGLNTGELFF. The CDR3 coding sequence is TGTGCCAGCAGTTACCGGGGGACAGGGTTAAACACCGGGGAGCTGTTTTTT.

The chain recombines TRBV7-2 with TRBJ1-2; no clear D gene. The CDR3 has 11 residues. From germline, CDR1 is SGHTA and CDR2 FQGNSA. Trimming took 3 bases from V and 8 from J, leaving 7 bases between them. DNA of the CDR3: TGTGCCAGCAGCTTTAGCAGCGGCTACACCTTC. Its protein product is CASSFSSGYTF.

This chain uses TRBV18 with TRBJ2-3; 8 bases are shared with TRBD2. The CDR3 length is 15 residues. With V trimmed by 3 bases and J by 2 bases, 4 bases remained unmatched. Germline V CDR1 and CDR2: KGHSH, LQKENI. The CDR3 spells CASSPLAGPTDTQYF. In DNA, the CDR3 is TGTGCCAGCTCACCCTTAGCGGGGCCCACAGATACGCAGTATTTT.